These 17 T cell receptor beta chains came from one sample sequenced in a study of Graves' ophthalmopathy and Graves' hyperthyroidism. Researchers took RNA transcripts and amplified TCR beta CDR3 regions from them. Amplification began with first-round RT-PCR using HTBI primers, then second-round multiplex PCR was performed. TCRdb called the multiplex PCR reads again in MiXCR, with one record for every CDR3 protein. The sample consists of 600,000 to 950,000 distinct CDR3 sequences, 40% of them appearing once. What was sequenced was peripheral blood. The source of these receptors is an adult man with Graves' ophthalmopathy.

This clonotype occurred a few times. The chain uses TRBV7-2 and TRBJ1-1; D is possibly TRBD1 (5 bases). Germline V gene data show CDR1 as SGHTA and CDR2 as FQGNSA. The CDR3 covers 14 residues. V was clipped by 5 bases and J by 1 base, with 11 bases between them. CDR3 in amino acids: CASSPGGENTEAFF. In DNA form, the CDR3 reads TGTGCCAGCAGCCCTGGGGGTGAGAACACTGAAGCTTTCTTT.

The rearrangement joins TRBV29-1 to TRBJ2-6; D unclear. Trimming stripped 6 bases from V and 4 bases from J, with 7 bases between. This CDR3 is built from 12 residues. CDR1 and CDR2 (germline): SQVTM, ANQGSEA. CDR3 amino acids: CSVLGGANVLTF. The CDR3 DNA sequence: TGCAGCGTGCTAGGGGGGGCCAACGTCCTGACTTTC.

This clonotype has just a few counts. The chain carries TRBV6-2 or TRBV6-3 and TRBJ2-7, with D perhaps matching TRBD1 or TRBD2 (5 bases each). In germline, CDR1 is MNHEY, CDR2 SVGEGT. There are 13 residues in the CDR3. With 6 bases removed from V and 2 bases from J, the gap between germline ends came to 11 bases. The DNA of the CDR3 is TGTGCCAGCAGATGGGACGGAACCTACGAGCAGTACTTC. This gives the protein CASRWDGTYEQYF.

This clonotype was counted many times. The chain has TRBV15 and TRBJ1-5; possible D gene TRBD1, 5 bases. Trimming removed 0 bases at V and 7 bases at J, with 13 bases between. This CDR3 contains 15 residues. Germline V gene sequence: CDR1 LNHNV, CDR2 YYDKDF (reference sequence). CDR3 nucleotide sequence: TGTGCCACCAGCAGAGATCGAGACAGAGGGCAGCCCCAGCATTTT. This translates into CATSRDRDRGQPQHF.

The gene calls are TRBV6-5 and TRBJ1-6, with D possibly being TRBD1 (6 bases). This CDR3 contains 16 residues. V lost 5 bases, J lost 3 bases, and 14 bases lay in between. The germline V gene has CDR1 MNHEY and CDR2 SVGAGI. The DNA of the CDR3 is TGTGCCAGCAGTGTAATGGCAGGGGACTATAATTCACCCCTCCACTTT. It encodes CASSVMAGDYNSPLHF.

Comments on this clonotype: The junction shows a germline mismatch at one end, possibly a read error. The chain links TRBV11-1 to TRBJ2-5; TRBD2 agrees at 8 bases. Germline V lookup: CDR1 SGHAT, CDR2 FQDESV (reference sequence). This CDR3 is 17 amino acids long. This CDR3 reads CASSQGSSGDRWETQYF. For the CDR3, the DNA is TGCGCCAGCAGCCAAGGGAGTAGCGGGGACCGGTGGGAGACCCAGTACTTC.

V is TRBV12-3 or TRBV12-4 and J is TRBJ1-5; D gene uncertain. CDR3 length: 15 amino acids. Deletions cut 5 bases from V and 9 bases from J, with 20 bases between. The CDR3, as DNA: TGTGCCAGCAGTACCTACGGTACAGCTATTCGGCCCCAGCATTTT. Translating it yields CASSTYGTAIRPQHF.

As concerns this clonotype: An end of the junction does not agree with germline; a read error may underlie this. The gene calls are TRBV10-3 and TRBJ1-1; no definite D call. This CDR3 comprises 13 residues. Per germline, CDR1 ENHRY and CDR2 SYGVKD. CDR3 nucleotides: TGTGCCAGCAGTGTCAGAACTGGCACTGAAGCTTTCTTT. Its translation: CASSVRTGTEAFF.

This chain connects TRBV20-1 to TRBJ1-2; 9 positions match TRBD1. This CDR3 contains 14 residues. Per germline, CDR1 DFQATT and CDR2 SNEGSKA (reference sequence). V lost 6 bases and J lost 7; bases outside the gene matches: 12. The CDR3 sequence: CSADWGQGQGGYTF. CDR3 DNA: TGCAGTGCCGATTGGGGACAGGGCCAGGGTGGCTACACCTTC.

This clonotype was counted once. The chain recombines TRBV29-1 with TRBJ2-7, with 8 bases identical to TRBD1. The CDR3 length is 14 residues. V shed 8 bases, J shed 2 bases, and the junction held 11 bases outside the gene matches. In germline, CDR1 is SQVTM, CDR2 ANQGSEA. The CDR3 region has the DNA TGCAGCACCCGGACAGGGTTCGGAACCTACGAGCAGTACTTC. The encoded protein is CSTRTGFGTYEQYF.

With regard to this clonotype: With a much larger clone just one base away, this may be a read error. This rearrangement joins TRBV19 to TRBJ1-6, with TRBD1 identical over 7 bases. The junction had 13 bases not matched to a gene; V was cut back by 11 bases and J by 9 bases. This CDR3 is built from 14 residues. Germline CDR1 and CDR2: LNHDA and SQIVND (reference sequence). CDR3 amino acids: CARNSQGKGSPLHF. CDR3 in DNA: TGTGCCCGTAATTCACAGGGGAAGGGTTCACCCCTCCACTTT.

This clonotype was counted at least ten times. CDR3 loop: CASSLAEGGYTF. The DNA of the CDR3 is TGTGCCAGCAGCTTAGCGGAAGGTGGCTACACCTTC. The chain is built from TRBV7-9 and TRBJ1-2; no clear D. The V end was cut by 0 bases, the J end by 7 bases, with 6 bases between. The V gene's germline CDR1 is SEHNR and CDR2 FQNEAQ (reference sequence). The CDR3 sequence is 12 residues long.

The chain joins TRBV10-3 to TRBJ1-1, with 9 bases aligning to TRBD1. Germline V gene data show CDR1 as ENHRY and CDR2 as SYGVKD. V was clipped by 3 bases and J by 4 bases; unmatched bases: 3. The CDR3 is 14 residues long. CDR3 nucleotide sequence: TGTGCCATCAGTGAAGGGACAGGGTTCACTGAAGCTTTCTTT. Protein product: CAISEGTGFTEAFF.

This clonotype came up many times. This chain links TRBV9 with TRBJ2-7; no definite D call. With 0 bases removed from V and 0 bases from J, the gap between germline ends came to 7 bases. Germline V gives CDR1 SGDLS, CDR2 YYNGEE. The CDR3 totals 14 residues. DNA of the CDR3: TGTGCCAGCAGCGTAGGCCCAGCCTCCTACGAGCAGTACTTC. Translation: CASSVGPASYEQYF.

This clonotype was observed a handful of times. The chain carries TRBV2 and TRBJ1-2, with 10 bases that match TRBD1. The germline V gene has CDR1 SNHLY and CDR2 FYNNEI. V shed 7 bases and J 8 bases; nucleotides not matched to a gene: 7. The CDR3 runs 13 residues. CDR3 in DNA: TGTGCCAGCACCTGGGACAGGGGAGGAGGCTACACCTTC. Translation: CASTWDRGGGYTF.

As regards this clonotype: This may be a read error: a much more frequent sequence differs by one nucleotide. This chain connects TRBV29-1 to TRBJ1-1; a weak D match, TRBD1 (6 bases). CDR3 length equals 12 residues. V lost 7 bases, J lost 0 bases, and 9 bases lay in between. The germline V gene encodes CDR1 SQVTM and CDR2 ANQGSEA. The CDR3 region has the DNA TGCAGCGGGACAGCGGTGAACACTGAAGCTTTCTTT. It encodes CSGTAVNTEAFF.

For this clonotype: A much larger clone lies a single base off, so this may be a read error. V and J are TRBV2 and TRBJ1-1; D might be TRBD1 (6 bases). With 6 bases removed from V and 5 bases from J, the gap between germline ends came to 16 bases. The CDR3 runs to 14 residues. The germline V gene encodes CDR1 SNHLY and CDR2 FYNNEI. CDR3: CASSLVRGQTEAFF. The CDR3 DNA sequence: TGTGCCAGCAGCTTAGTCCGCGGACAGACTGAAGCTTTCTTT.